This record concerns one T cell receptor (beta chain) sequence. Its antigen is unknown. The data were obtained in a study of cytomegalovirus exposure and HLA in healthy donors. Study-level results: An analysis was carried out later, and it reportedly showed fewer N-insertions in an Asian-associated ancestry cluster than the approximately 710-donor mean. The study labeled under 200 TCR beta chains cytomegalovirus-associated. The authors later found HLA-associated TCR beta chains more clonally expanded than equally common others. The productive fraction for most TCR beta V segments was about 87% or about 30% in an earlier analysis.

60 Vbeta and 13 Jbeta primers were used in PCR. Profiling relied on immunoSEQ multiplex PCR, and the TCRdb table lists in-frame clones only, not all of them. Found here are roughly 140,000 clones, approximately 83% of them singletons; the top ten hold more than 2.5%. The TCR was taken from a male donor in good health and CMV-seronegative. Sample: PBMCs.

This chain's CDR3 is CAWSVGAGGRETQYF. CDR3 in DNA: TGTGCCTGGAGTGTAGGAGCGGGAGGAAGAGAGACCCAGTACTTC. This rearrangement joins TRBV30 to TRBJ2-5; 9 bases line up with TRBD2. Germline values: CDR1 GTSNPN, CDR2 SVGIG (reference sequence). J lost 4 bases, V lost 0 bases, and 6 bases had no gene match. This CDR3 spans 15 amino acids.